These T cell receptor beta chains were read from a single sample in a study of shared clonotypes between healthy human individuals. The table came from immunoSEQ multiplex PCR; TCRdb's copy has only in-frame clones and leaves some out. Here the sample spans roughly 2.1 million clones, approximately 94% being singletons. The sequencing sample was made of naive CD8+ T cells from PBMCs. The receptor set was obtained from a man between 18 and 35 years old in good health. Some clones in this sample may be carry-over from other donors' samples. The CDR3 runs from the conserved cysteine through the conserved F or W. Fields, in order: clone size, J gene, D gene, V gene, CDR3 DNA, CDR3 protein. A D gene is named only where the DNA matches it firmly. Clone size appears in some rows only: once, few, many, or a class for an expanded clone.

clone_size: -
j_call: TRBJ1-1
d_call: TRBD1
v_call: TRBV7-6
cdr3_nt: TGTGCCAGCAGCGGAGGGGGCGGGGACACTGAAGCTTTCTTT
cdr3_aa: CASSGGGGDTEAFF

clone_size: once
j_call: TRBJ2-1
d_call: TRBD2
v_call: TRBV27
cdr3_nt: TGTGCCAGCAGTTTTGCCCCGGGAGGAGCCTACAATGAGCAGTTCTTC
cdr3_aa: CASSFAPGGAYNEQFF

clone_size: -
j_call: TRBJ2-1
d_call: TRBD2
v_call: TRBV9
cdr3_nt: TGTGCCAGCAGCGTTAGCGGGGCGTGGGCGAACAATGAGCAGTTCTTC
cdr3_aa: CASSVSGAWANNEQFF

clone_size: -
j_call: TRBJ2-1
d_call: -
v_call: TRBV11-2
cdr3_nt: TGTGCCAGCAGGGAACGGGTAGGGGCATACAATGAGCAGTTCTTC
cdr3_aa: CASRERVGAYNEQFF

clone_size: once
j_call: TRBJ1-1
d_call: -
v_call: TRBV28
cdr3_nt: TGTGCCAGCAGTTTCTTGGGCAGTGAAGCTTTCTTT
cdr3_aa: CASSFLGSEAFF

clone_size: -
j_call: TRBJ2-5
d_call: TRBD2
v_call: TRBV2
cdr3_nt: TGTGCCAGCAGTGAAGCCCCCCTCGGTCTAGCGGGGTTCCAAGAGACCCAGTACTTC
cdr3_aa: CASSEAPLGLAGFQETQYF

clone_size: -
j_call: TRBJ2-1
d_call: -
v_call: TRBV21-1
cdr3_nt: TGTGCCAGCATGAGGACAGGGTTAAGCTCCTACAATGAGCAGTTCTTC
cdr3_aa: CASMRTGLSSYNEQFF

clone_size: -
j_call: TRBJ2-7
d_call: TRBD2
v_call: TRBV6-1
cdr3_nt: TGTGCCAGCAGTGAATGGCGGGAGAGGGACGAGCAGTACTTC
cdr3_aa: CASSEWRERDEQYF

clone_size: -
j_call: TRBJ2-6
d_call: -
v_call: TRBV10-3
cdr3_nt: TGTGCCATCAGTGAGGTCAGCTCTGGGGCCAACGTCCTGACTTTC
cdr3_aa: CAISEVSSGANVLTF

clone_size: -
j_call: TRBJ1-1
d_call: -
v_call: TRBV28
cdr3_nt: TGTGGGTCCGGGATATCTGAAGCTTTCTTT
cdr3_aa: CGSGISEAFF

clone_size: -
j_call: TRBJ1-1
d_call: -
v_call: TRBV30
cdr3_nt: TGTGCCTGGAGGCCCGGGAGGGGGAACACTGAAGCTTTCTTT
cdr3_aa: CAWRPGRGNTEAFF

clone_size: once
j_call: TRBJ2-7
d_call: -
v_call: TRBV19
cdr3_nt: TGTGCCAGTAGTATTCGGACGGCCTCCTACGAGCAGTACTTC
cdr3_aa: CASSIRTASYEQYF

clone_size: once
j_call: TRBJ1-2
d_call: TRBD1
v_call: TRBV11-2
cdr3_nt: TGTGCCAGCAGCGGGACAGGGATCTATGGCTACACCTTC
cdr3_aa: CASSGTGIYGYTF

clone_size: -
j_call: TRBJ2-7
d_call: -
v_call: TRBV27
cdr3_nt: TGTGCCAGCAGTTTAGGACAAACCTACGAGCAGTACTTC
cdr3_aa: CASSLGQTYEQYF

clone_size: -
j_call: TRBJ2-7
d_call: TRBD2
v_call: TRBV4-2
cdr3_nt: TGTGCCAGCAGCCAAGATGGCGGGAGGTACACCTACGAGCAGTACTTC
cdr3_aa: CASSQDGGRYTYEQYF

clone_size: -
j_call: TRBJ2-5
d_call: TRBD2
v_call: TRBV28
cdr3_nt: TGTGCCACCAAAGAACTAGCGGGAGGGCAAGAGACCCAGTACTTC
cdr3_aa: CATKELAGGQETQYF

clone_size: -
j_call: TRBJ2-7
d_call: TRBD1
v_call: TRBV28
cdr3_nt: TGTGCCAGCAGAAAAGGACAGGGGGTGGACTACGAGCAGTACTTC
cdr3_aa: CASRKGQGVDYEQYF